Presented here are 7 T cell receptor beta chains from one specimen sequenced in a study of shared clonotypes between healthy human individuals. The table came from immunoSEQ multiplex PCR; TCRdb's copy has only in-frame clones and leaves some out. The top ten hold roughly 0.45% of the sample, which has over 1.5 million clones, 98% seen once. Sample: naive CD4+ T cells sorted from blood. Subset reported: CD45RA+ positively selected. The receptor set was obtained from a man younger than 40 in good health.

The CDR3 protein is CASRRPPGHKSYSGNTIYF. The CDR3 DNA sequence: TGTGCCAGCAGGCGACCTCCGGGACACAAAAGCTACTCTGGAAACACCATATATTTT. The rearrangement uses TRBV28 and TRBJ1-3; a possible D gene is TRBD1 (6 bases). Looked up from germline, CDR1 is MDHEN and CDR2 is SYDVKM. The CDR3 is 19 amino acids. The germline V and J ends were trimmed by 6 bases and 0 bases, with 24 bases remaining between them.

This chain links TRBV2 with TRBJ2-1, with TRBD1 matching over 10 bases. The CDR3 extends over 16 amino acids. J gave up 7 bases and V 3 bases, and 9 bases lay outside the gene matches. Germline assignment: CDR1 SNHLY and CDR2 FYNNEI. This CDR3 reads CASSESRGQGSNEQFF. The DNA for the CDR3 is TGTGCCAGCAGTGAGTCCCGGGGACAGGGGTCAAATGAGCAGTTCTTC.

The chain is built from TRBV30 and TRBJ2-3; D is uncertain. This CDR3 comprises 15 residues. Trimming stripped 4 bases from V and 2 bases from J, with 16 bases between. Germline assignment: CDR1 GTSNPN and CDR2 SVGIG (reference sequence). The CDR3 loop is CAWTSGPRSTDTQYF. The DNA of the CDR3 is TGTGCCTGGACGTCCGGCCCCCGGTCCACAGATACGCAGTATTTT. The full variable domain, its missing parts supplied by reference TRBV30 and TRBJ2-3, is SQTIHQWPATLVQPVGSPLSLECTVEGTSNPNLYWYRQAAGRGLQLLFYSVGIGQISSEVPQNLSASRPQDRQFILSSKKLLLSDSGFYLCAWTSGPRSTDTQYFGPGTRLTVL.

The CDR3, as DNA: TGTGCCAGCAGCTTCAGTGGGACAGGGGTAGATACGCAGTATTTT. Protein product: CASSFSGTGVDTQYF. The chain employs TRBV5-4 and TRBJ2-3; 10 bases line up with TRBD1. The V gene end was trimmed by 2 bases and the J gene end by 5 bases; junction bases not matched to a gene: 5. This CDR3 has 15 residues. Germline V gene lookup returns CDR1 SGHNT and CDR2 YYREEE (reference sequence).

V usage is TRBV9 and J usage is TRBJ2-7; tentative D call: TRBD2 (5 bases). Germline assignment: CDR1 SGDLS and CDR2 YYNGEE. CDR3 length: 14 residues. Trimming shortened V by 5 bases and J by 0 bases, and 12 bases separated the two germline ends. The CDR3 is CASSLDGSSYEQYF. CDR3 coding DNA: TGTGCCAGCAGTTTAGATGGGAGCTCCTACGAGCAGTACTTC.

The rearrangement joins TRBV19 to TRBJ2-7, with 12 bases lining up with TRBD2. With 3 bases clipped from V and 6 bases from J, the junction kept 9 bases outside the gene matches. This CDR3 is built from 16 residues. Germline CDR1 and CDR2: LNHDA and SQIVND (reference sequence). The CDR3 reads CASSMTSGSLLSEQYF. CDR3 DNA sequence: TGTGCCAGTAGTATGACTAGCGGGAGCCTCCTTAGCGAGCAGTACTTC.

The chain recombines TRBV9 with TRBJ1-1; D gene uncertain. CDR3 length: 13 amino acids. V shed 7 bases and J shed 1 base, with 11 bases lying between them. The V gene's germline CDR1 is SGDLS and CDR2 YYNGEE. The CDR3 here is CASGRNTNTEAFF. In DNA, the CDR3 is TGTGCCAGCGGCCGAAACACGAACACTGAAGCTTTCTTT.